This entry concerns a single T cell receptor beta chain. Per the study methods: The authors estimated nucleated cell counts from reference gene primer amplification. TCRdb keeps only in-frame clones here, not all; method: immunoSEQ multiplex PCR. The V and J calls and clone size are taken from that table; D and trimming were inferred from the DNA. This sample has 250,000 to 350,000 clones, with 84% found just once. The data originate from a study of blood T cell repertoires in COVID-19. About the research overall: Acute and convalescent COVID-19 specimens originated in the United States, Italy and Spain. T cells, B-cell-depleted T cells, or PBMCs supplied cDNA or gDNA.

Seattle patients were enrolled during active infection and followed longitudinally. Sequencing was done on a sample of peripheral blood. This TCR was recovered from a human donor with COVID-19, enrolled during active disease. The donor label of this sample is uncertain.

The CDR3 region has the DNA TGTGCCAGCAGCCACAGACTAGCGGACACCGGGGAGCTGTTTTTT. It encodes CASSHRLADTGELFF. The chain uses TRBV5-4 and TRBJ2-2; the match to TRBD2 covers 9 bases. The CDR3 has 15 residues. Germline CDR1 is SGHNT and CDR2 is YYREEE (reference sequence). V shed 4 bases, J shed 3 bases, and the junction held 4 bases outside the gene matches.